Listed below are T cell receptor beta chains from one sample, sequenced in a study of Ad26.COV2.S vaccination and SARS-CoV-2 variants. Assay used: immunoSEQ multiplex PCR; TCRdb lists only in-frame clones, some missing. Of about 280,000 clones listed, approximately 87% are singletons. The sample here was peripheral blood, taken in a trial of Ad26.COV2.S vaccine versus placebo. The source of these receptors is a person aged 18-65 years who received the Ad26.COV2.S COVID-19 vaccine or a placebo. Each CDR3 is given with its conserved first and last residue. Each record gives: V gene, D gene, clone size, J gene, CDR3 DNA, CDR3 protein. D genes are given only for firm matches. The size field is filled for only some rows; it gives once, few, many or a size class.

TRBV5-6	NA	NA	TRBJ2-7	TGTGCCAGCAGCTTAGGAGGCCCAAGCTCCTACGAGCAGTACTTC	CASSLGGPSSYEQYF
TRBV28	TRBD2	NA	TRBJ2-3	TGTGCCAGCAGCCGCGGACTAGTGACAGATACGCAGTATTTT	CASSRGLVTDTQYF
TRBV30	NA	NA	TRBJ2-2	TGTGCCTGGAGTCCAAACACCGGGGAGCTGTTTTTT	CAWSPNTGELFF
TRBV9	NA	NA	TRBJ1-3	TGTGCCAGCAGCGGCCTCATAGGAAACACCATATATTTT	CASSGLIGNTIYF
TRBV19	TRBD1	few	TRBJ1-5	TGTGCCAGTAGTATAGGGACAGGGACACGCCTTAGCAATCAGCCCCAGCATTTT	CASSIGTGTRLSNQPQHF
TRBV2	TRBD2	NA	TRBJ2-3	TGTGCCAGCACCTTAAGGACGGGGGGTACAGATACGCAGTATTTT	CASTLRTGGTDTQYF
TRBV3-1/TRBV3-2	NA	few	TRBJ1-2	TGTGCCAGCAGCCAAGATCAGAGGGAAGCTAACTATGGCTACACCTTC	CASSQDQREANYGYTF
TRBV2	NA	NA	TRBJ1-2	TGTGCCAGCAGTGAAGGAGGGGATGGCTACACCTTC	CASSEGGDGYTF
TRBV6-2/TRBV6-3	NA	NA	TRBJ1-5	TGTGCCAGCAGTTACACCGGCAGCAATCAGCCCCAGCATTTT	CASSYTGSNQPQHF
TRBV18	TRBD2	NA	TRBJ2-3	TGTGCCAGCCTTAGCGGGGGCCCAGATACGCAGTATTTT	CASLSGGPDTQYF
TRBV12-3/TRBV12-4	NA	few	TRBJ2-2	TGTGCCAGCAGTTATGGGGCAGGGGAGCTGTTTTTT	CASSYGAGELFF
TRBV10-3	TRBD2	once	TRBJ2-5	TGTGCCATCAGCCTCGGGACTACGGGAGCGGAGACCCAGTACTTC	CAISLGTTGAETQYF
TRBV2	NA	once	TRBJ1-1	TGTGCCAGCAGAAAAGGGGTGAACACTGAAGCTTTCTTT	CASRKGVNTEAFF
TRBV12-3/TRBV12-4	NA	NA	TRBJ2-1	TGTGCCAGCAGTTTAAACAGTTACAATGAGCAGTTCTTC	CASSLNSYNEQFF
TRBV5-1	NA	NA	TRBJ1-6	TGCGCCAGCAGCATGGTACTGGACACCTCGAGCTCCTATAATTCACCCCTCCACTTT	CASSMVLDTSSSYNSPLHF
TRBV5-5	NA	NA	TRBJ2-3	TGTGCCAGCAGCGCGGACGGAAGCACAGATACGCAGTATTTT	CASSADGSTDTQYF
TRBV19	NA	NA	TRBJ1-2	TGTGCCAGTAACCGGGATAACTATGGCTACACCTTC	CASNRDNYGYTF
TRBV27	NA	NA	TRBJ2-3	TGTGCCAGCAGTTTATGGAGCACAGATACGCAGTATTTT	CASSLWSTDTQYF
TRBV29-1	NA	once	TRBJ1-4	TGCAGCGTTGACAGTAATGAAAAACTGTTTTTT	CSVDSNEKLFF
TRBV6-2/TRBV6-3	NA	NA	TRBJ2-7	TGTGCCAGCAGTTACGACACTGCCTACGAGCAGTACTTC	CASSYDTAYEQYF
TRBV15	TRBD1	NA	TRBJ1-2	TGTGCCACCAGCAGGGTCGGGACAGGGAATGGCTACACCTTC	CATSRVGTGNGYTF
TRBV25-1	TRBD1	few	TRBJ2-1	TGTGCCAGCGGTCTTGGGGGACAGGGGAAGAATGAGCAGTTCTTC	CASGLGGQGKNEQFF
TRBV11-2	NA	NA	TRBJ1-6	TGTGCCAGCAGCTTGGGTTGGAATTCACCCCTCCACTTT	CASSLGWNSPLHF
TRBV7-2	TRBD2	NA	TRBJ2-3	TGTGCCAGCAGCCCTGGGACTAGCGGAGCCCAAGATACGCAGTATTTT	CASSPGTSGAQDTQYF
TRBV20-1	TRBD1	NA	TRBJ1-1	TGCAGTGCCCCGGGACAGGGGGAAGCTTTCTTT	CSAPGQGEAFF
TRBV29-1	NA	NA	TRBJ2-3	TGCAGCGTTGCGGTAGCCCTGACCACAGATACGCAGTATTTT	CSVAVALTTDTQYF
TRBV5-4	TRBD2	few	TRBJ2-3	TGTGCCAGCAGCTTCGGTGGGGCTAGCGGGACCACAGATACGCAGTATTTT	CASSFGGASGTTDTQYF
TRBV5-4	TRBD2	NA	TRBJ2-7	TGTGCCAGCAGCTGGGGGGGAGTCTACGAGCAGTACTTC	CASSWGGVYEQYF
TRBV5-1	TRBD2	NA	TRBJ2-5	TGCGCCAGTACTAGCGGGAGGGCCCGGGAGACCCAGTACTTC	CASTSGRARETQYF
TRBV3-1/TRBV3-2	NA	NA	TRBJ1-5	TGTGCCAGCAGCCAAGGTTTGGGTAGGGGGGGCCAGCCCCAGCATTTT	CASSQGLGRGGQPQHF
TRBV12-3/TRBV12-4	NA	NA	TRBJ1-2	TGTGCCAGCAGTTCACGTCATGGCTACACCTTC	CASSSRHGYTF
TRBV28	TRBD1	NA	TRBJ1-2	TGTGCCAGCAGTTCCAGGGGGCTCTATGGCTACACCTTC	CASSSRGLYGYTF
TRBV6-6	TRBD1	NA	TRBJ2-1	TGTGCCAGCAGTACGGACAGGGATAATCACAATGAGCAGTTCTTC	CASSTDRDNHNEQFF
TRBV29-1	NA	NA	TRBJ1-2	TGCAGCGTTGTAGGAGACAGGCCCATGTCATATGGCTACACCTTC	CSVVGDRPMSYGYTF
TRBV30	NA	NA	TRBJ2-7	TGTGCCTGGAGTGTTAGGAGCTACGAGCAGTACTTC	CAWSVRSYEQYF
TRBV5-1	NA	NA	TRBJ1-3	TGCGCCAGCAGCACGTTGTCGGCGAGCTCTGGAAACACCATATATTTT	CASSTLSASSGNTIYF
TRBV29-1	NA	NA	TRBJ1-1	TGCAGCGTTGACTCTAGGGTGAACACTGAAGCTTTCTTT	CSVDSRVNTEAFF
TRBV6-5	NA	NA	TRBJ1-5	TGTGCCAGCAGACTGGCGGGGGGTCAGCCCCAGCATTTT	CASRLAGGQPQHF
TRBV3-1/TRBV3-2	NA	once	TRBJ1-1	TGTGCCAGCAGCCAAGGGGCCCTACTATTGAACACTGAAGCTTTCTTT	CASSQGALLLNTEAFF
TRBV9	TRBD1	NA	TRBJ1-1	TGTGCCAGCAGCCCTCGACAGGGGACGGACACTGAAGCTTTCTTT	CASSPRQGTDTEAFF
TRBV5-4	TRBD1	NA	TRBJ2-1	TGTGCCAGCAGGCCGGGACAGGGTGGTAATGAGCAGTTCTTC	CASRPGQGGNEQFF
TRBV7-2	NA	once	TRBJ2-3	TGTGCCAGCAACCTACAGGGTAGCACAGATACGCAGTATTTT	CASNLQGSTDTQYF
TRBV30	NA	NA	TRBJ1-1	TGTGCCTGGAGTGCGTCAGGGAACACTGAAGCTTTCTTT	CAWSASGNTEAFF
TRBV5-1	TRBD1	NA	TRBJ1-1	TGCGCCAGCAGCTCCGGACAGGGTTGGAACACTGAAGCTTTCTTT	CASSSGQGWNTEAFF
TRBV5-8	TRBD1	NA	TRBJ2-3	TGTGCCAGCAGACAACAGGGGGCAGATACGCAGTATTTT	CASRQQGADTQYF
TRBV5-1	NA	NA	TRBJ1-6	TGCGCCAGCAGCTTGGCCGGGGTCAGGTCGGCCTATAATTCACCCCTCCACTTT	CASSLAGVRSAYNSPLHF
TRBV11-3	NA	NA	TRBJ2-1	TGTGCCAGCAGGGGACGGGGCGCTGAGCAGTTCTTC	CASRGRGAEQFF
TRBV6-2/TRBV6-3	NA	once	TRBJ1-5	TGTGCCAGCAGCTGGAGGGCAGGATCAAATCAGCCCCAGCATTTT	CASSWRAGSNQPQHF
TRBV4-2	NA	NA	TRBJ2-3	TGTGCCAGCAGCCAAGCGGGTCGGGGGCTCACAGATACGCAGTATTTT	CASSQAGRGLTDTQYF
TRBV3-1/TRBV3-2	TRBD2	NA	TRBJ2-7	TGTGCCAGCAGCCAACGAGCGGGAGGGCCGGGCGAGCAGTACTTC	CASSQRAGGPGEQYF
TRBV12-3/TRBV12-4	NA	NA	TRBJ2-5	TGTGCCAGCAGTTTTGGGGTAGGGGAGACCCAGTACTTC	CASSFGVGETQYF
TRBV5-1	NA	NA	TRBJ2-2	TGCGCCAGCCGCAGCTCTTCAAGCAGCTACACCGGGGAGCTGTTTTTT	CASRSSSSSYTGELFF
TRBV10-3	NA	once	TRBJ1-5	TGTGCCATCAGTGAGTCAGGGGACGGGCAGCCCCAGCATTTT	CAISESGDGQPQHF
TRBV7-9	NA	NA	TRBJ1-1	TGTGCCAGCAGCTTTCAGGGGAGTACTGAAGCTTTCTTT	CASSFQGSTEAFF
TRBV19	NA	NA	TRBJ2-4	TGTGCCAGTAGTGCGGGACAGGCGCGGGGGCGAGTAGCCAAAAACATTCAGTACTTC	CASSAGQARGRVAKNIQYF
TRBV6-4	TRBD2	NA	TRBJ2-2	TGTGCCAGCAGAGCGGGAGGGCCGGTGAAGACCGGGGAGCTGTTTTTT	CASRAGGPVKTGELFF
TRBV11-2	NA	NA	TRBJ2-7	TGTGCCAGCAGCTTAGACCGGACCTACGAGCAGTACTTC	CASSLDRTYEQYF
TRBV11-3	NA	NA	TRBJ1-1	TGTGCCAGCAGCTTGATGGGAGGCACTGAAGCTTTCTTT	CASSLMGGTEAFF
TRBV18	NA	NA	TRBJ2-7	TGTGCCAGCTCACCACTCGCCAACGAGCAGTACTTC	CASSPLANEQYF